The 31 T cell receptor beta chains in this list originate from one sample, sequenced in a study of early T cells in non-severe SARS-CoV-2 infection. From the 5' RACE reads, TCRdb called clonotypes with MiXCR, one entry per CDR3 protein. The sample consists of around 61,000 distinct CDR3 sequences, approximately 16% of them appearing once. Sequencing was performed on whole blood, taken at baseline. The receptor source for this set is an adult who was a healthcare worker with PCR-confirmed SARS-CoV-2 infection or an uninfected control (not recorded which).

This clonotype occurred many times. The chain has TRBV19 and TRBJ2-3; possibly TRBD1 for D (6 bases). V was trimmed by 6 bases and J by 0 bases, leaving 10 bases between them. This CDR3 has 14 amino acids. Germline assignment: CDR1 LNHDA and CDR2 SQIVND (reference sequence). DNA of the CDR3: TGTGCCAGTAGAACAAGGGGGAGCACAGATACGCAGTATTTT. It is translated as CASRTRGSTDTQYF.

This clonotype is termed large. V and J are TRBV7-9 and TRBJ2-1; D gene unclear. V lost 8 bases and J lost 2, with 16 bases in between. The CDR3 length is 15 residues. Germline V lookup: CDR1 SEHNR, CDR2 FQNEAQ (reference sequence). The CDR3 coding sequence is TGTGCCAGCCGTCCGGTTAATGATGCCTACAATGAGCAGTTCTTC. Protein sequence: CASRPVNDAYNEQFF.

This clonotype was counted only a few times. The V gene is TRBV19, the J gene TRBJ2-2, with D unclear. This CDR3 has 16 residues. From germline, CDR1 is LNHDA and CDR2 SQIVND (reference sequence). V was trimmed by 5 bases and J by 0 bases, leaving 13 bases between them. The CDR3 DNA reads TGTGCCAGTAGTCCCTGGGCGCCGCCGAACACCGGGGAGCTGTTTTTT. This sequence encodes CASSPWAPPNTGELFF.

The chain recombines TRBV11-3 with TRBJ2-2; D not resolved. From germline, CDR1 is SGHNT and CDR2 YENEEA. This CDR3 has 12 residues. Trimming cost V 0 bases and J 5 bases, with 1 base left between them. In DNA, the CDR3 is TGTGCCAGCAGCTTAGAAACCGGGGAGCTGTTTTTT. Amino acid sequence: CASSLETGELFF. The complete variable domain, with remaining parts taken from reference TRBV11-3 and TRBJ2-2, reads EAGVVQSPRYKIIEKKQPVAFWCNPISGHNTLYWYLQNLGQGPELLIRYENEEAVDDSQLPKDRFSAERLKGVDSTLKIQPAELGDSAVYLCASSLETGELFFGEGSRLTVL.

This clonotype was seen at least ten times. The rearrangement links TRBV5-1 to TRBJ1-5, with D possibly being TRBD1 (6 bases). Germline loops: CDR1 SGHRS, CDR2 YFSETQ. V lost 0 bases to trimming and J lost 7 bases, with 14 bases between them. CDR3 size: 15 residues. The CDR3 reads CASSLAGGHLQPQHF. DNA of the CDR3: TGCGCCAGCAGCTTGGCCGGGGGGCACTTACAGCCCCAGCATTTT.

This clonotype was recorded many times. The chain employs TRBV27 and TRBJ2-5; tentative D call: TRBD2 (6 bases). The CDR3 sequence is 14 residues long. Trimming removed 2 bases from V and 7 bases from J, with 14 bases in between. Germline CDR1 MNHEY, CDR2 SMNVEV (reference sequence). The CDR3 reads CASSLRDWLGTQYF. CDR3 DNA sequence: TGTGCCAGCAGTTTACGGGACTGGCTAGGGACCCAGTACTTC.

In its sample, this clonotype was seen many times. The chain employs TRBV27 and TRBJ1-6; D gene uncertain. Trimming removed 1 base from V and 8 bases from J, with 6 bases in between. The CDR3 is made up of 13 amino acids. The germline gives CDR1 MNHEY, CDR2 SMNVEV (reference sequence). In DNA form, the CDR3 reads TGTGCCAGCAGTTTATTCCGGGATTCACCCCTCCACTTT. It yields the protein CASSLFRDSPLHF.

V gene TRBV18 combines with J gene TRBJ1-1, with 9 bases lining up with TRBD1. Germline CDR1 reads KGHSH; CDR2 reads LQKENI. The CDR3 sequence is 17 residues long. With V trimmed by 1 base and J by 1 base, 7 bases remained unmatched. As DNA, the CDR3 is TGTGCCAGCTCACCACTTCTGGGACAGGGAAAGAACACTGAAGCTTTCTTT. This codes for CASSPLLGQGKNTEAFF.

This clonotype was observed many times. J is TRBJ2-5 and V is TRBV28; D remains unclear. CDR3 length: 14 residues. The germline V gene has CDR1 MDHEN and CDR2 SYDVKM. V lost 5 bases and J 1 base, leaving 11 bases between the germline ends. The CDR3 here is CASSKGTVQETQYF. The CDR3 DNA reads TGTGCCAGCAGTAAAGGAACAGTCCAAGAGACCCAGTACTTC.

The CDR3 region is CASSSLNHRTQYF. The CDR3 DNA reads as TGTGCCAGCAGTTCCCTAAACCATAGGACCCAGTACTTC. V gene TRBV27 combines with J gene TRBJ2-5; D remains ambiguous. The V end was cut by 4 bases, the J end by 7 bases, with 13 bases between. The CDR3 length is 13 residues. Germline CDR1 is MNHEY and CDR2 is SMNVEV (reference sequence).

The chain couples TRBV7-6 to TRBJ2-1; 7 positions agree with TRBD2. Trimming cost V 4 bases and J 4 bases; bases outside gene matches: 7. The germline V gene encodes CDR1 SGHVS and CDR2 FNYEAQ. The CDR3 runs to 15 residues. CDR3 region: CASSSGSSGYNEQFF. CDR3 DNA: TGTGCCAGCAGCTCCGGGTCTAGCGGATACAATGAGCAGTTCTTC.

This chain uses TRBV6-1 with TRBJ2-7; 7 bases align to TRBD1. The V gene's germline CDR1 is MNHNS and CDR2 SASEGT. The length of the CDR3 is 15 residues. The J segment lost 2 bases and the V segment lost 2 bases, leaving 6 bases of the junction unmatched. CDR3 DNA sequence: TGTGCCAGCAGTGAAAGGTGGACAGGACCCTACGAGCAGTACTTC. This translates into CASSERWTGPYEQYF.

This clonotype appeared a few times. This chain joins TRBV2 and TRBJ2-2, with D perhaps matching TRBD2 (6 bases). V gave up 9 bases and J gave up 7 bases, with 21 bases separating them. Germline values: CDR1 SNHLY, CDR2 FYNNEI. This CDR3 comprises 15 residues. CDR3 residues: CASTGLLMVNGELFF. CDR3 DNA sequence: TGTGCCAGTACGGGACTCCTCATGGTTAACGGGGAGCTGTTTTTT.

V gene TRBV11-2 combines with J gene TRBJ2-3; D assignment may be TRBD1 or TRBD2 (5 bases each). From germline, CDR1 is SGHAT and CDR2 FQNNGV. V lost 1 base, J lost 6 bases, and 17 bases lay in between. This CDR3 is built from 16 residues. The CDR3, as DNA: TGTGCCAGCAGCTTAGGCCGGGACGAATGGGGGGATACGCAGTATTTT. It codes for CASSLGRDEWGDTQYF. Combining the CDR3 with reference TRBV11-2 and TRBJ2-3 gives the whole variable domain EAGVAQSPRYKIIEKRQSVAFWCNPISGHATLYWYQQILGQGPKLLIQFQNNGVVDDSQLPKDRFSAERLKGVDSTLKIQPAKLEDSAVYLCASSLGRDEWGDTQYFGPGTRLTVL.

This sequence joins TRBV3-1 and TRBJ2-1; D remains ambiguous. Germline V gene sequence: CDR1 LGHDT, CDR2 YNNKEL (reference sequence). This CDR3 region has 14 residues. V lost 0 bases, J lost 6 bases, and 9 bases lay in between. The CDR3 DNA follows: TGTGCCAGCAGCCAAGACCCCACAAGCAATGAGCAGTTCTTC. This gives the protein CASSQDPTSNEQFF.

The chain joins TRBV2 to TRBJ2-1; maybe TRBD2 (6 bases). Germline CDR1 SNHLY, CDR2 FYNNEI. The CDR3 totals 12 residues. Deletions cut 1 base from V and 8 bases from J, with 6 bases between. The CDR3 protein is CASSEGGDEQFF. Here the CDR3 DNA reads TGTGCCAGCAGTGAAGGGGGGGATGAGCAGTTCTTC.

V usage is TRBV29-1 and J usage is TRBJ1-2; no firm D call. V was cut by 6 bases and J by 6 bases, with 14 bases left in between. This CDR3 is built from 12 residues. From germline, CDR1 is SQVTM and CDR2 ANQGSEA. Here the CDR3 reads CSVSAGVDGYTF. CDR3 nucleotide sequence: TGCAGCGTCAGCGCCGGAGTGGATGGCTACACCTTC.

This clonotype came up many times. V gene TRBV2 combines with J gene TRBJ1-1; D is perhaps TRBD1 (5 bases). Germline V gives CDR1 SNHLY, CDR2 FYNNEI. Between the trimmed V and J ends, which lost 7 bases and 2 bases, there was a span of 17 bases. The CDR3 has 15 amino acids. The CDR3 DNA reads TGTGCCAGCAAGTGGGACTGGAGCGTAAACACTGAAGCTTTCTTT. This codes for CASKWDWSVNTEAFF.

This clonotype was counted only a few times. The chain is built from TRBV20-1 and TRBJ1-2; a weak D match, TRBD1 (6 bases). This CDR3 has 14 residues. Trimming removed 4 bases at V and 8 bases at J, with 20 bases between. From germline, CDR1 is DFQATT and CDR2 SNEGSKA (reference sequence). CDR3 sequence reads: CSATLPGEGIGYTF. The CDR3 region has the DNA TGCAGTGCTACGCTTCCAGGGGAAGGGATAGGCTACACCTTC.

There are many counts of this clonotype. This chain links TRBV28 with TRBJ1-2; D gene unclear. CDR1 and CDR2 from the germline V gene are MDHEN and SYDVKM. Trimming left V 3 bases short and J 1 base short, with 12 bases between. CDR3 length equals 15 residues. In DNA form, the CDR3 reads TGTGCCAGCAGTTTTGTGACTTCCCTTAACTATGGCTACACCTTC. Translated, it gives CASSFVTSLNYGYTF.

This clonotype was seen a few times. The chain links TRBV5-1 to TRBJ1-5; no reliable D call. The V gene lost 0 bases and the J gene lost 3 bases, with 4 bases spanning the gap. This CDR3 contains 13 residues. Germline CDR1 and CDR2: SGHRS and YFSETQ. The CDR3 spells CASSLEVNQPQHF. In DNA form, the CDR3 reads TGCGCCAGCAGCTTGGAGGTCAATCAGCCCCAGCATTTT.

This clonotype was counted only a few times. The CDR3 coding sequence is TGTGCCAGCAGTCGTAGCGGGAGGGGAGAGACCCAGTACTTC. Translation gives CASSRSGRGETQYF. V is TRBV28 and J is TRBJ2-5; TRBD2 agrees at 11 bases. The CDR3 is made up of 14 amino acids. CDR1 MDHEN and CDR2 SYDVKM come from the germline V gene. J was trimmed by 4 bases and V by 5 bases; bases with no gene match: 3.

The V and J genes are TRBV5-1 and TRBJ1-6; 10 nucleotides line up with TRBD1. V shed 0 bases, J shed 7 bases, and the junction held 1 base outside the gene matches. The CDR3 covers 15 residues. Germline V gene lookup returns CDR1 SGHRS and CDR2 YFSETQ. CDR3 sequence reads: CASSLETGGNSPLHF. CDR3 sequence (DNA): TGCGCCAGCAGCTTGGAGACAGGGGGCAATTCACCCCTCCACTTT.

This clonotype was detected many times. V and J are TRBV19 and TRBJ2-1; 12 bases match TRBD2. The CDR3 totals 18 residues. From germline, CDR1 is LNHDA and CDR2 SQIVND (reference sequence). The trim removed 1 base at V and 6 bases at J, leaving 10 bases unmatched. The CDR3 bases are TGTGCCAGTAGTATAGCACTAGCGGGGGGTAGCCTTATCAATGAGCAGTTCTTC. Protein product: CASSIALAGGSLINEQFF.

This clonotype was detected many times. V and J are TRBV27 and TRBJ2-4, with a weak D call TRBD2 (5 bases). This CDR3 is 14 amino acids long. Between the trimmed V and J ends, which lost 4 bases and 8 bases, there was a span of 15 bases. From germline, CDR1 is MNHEY and CDR2 SMNVEV (reference sequence). The CDR3 bases are TGTGCCAGCAGTTCCAGTATTACCGGGGACATTCAGTACTTC. This translates into CASSSSITGDIQYF.

In its sample, this clonotype was seen a few times. This chain joins TRBV20-1 and TRBJ1-1; TRBD1 might be the D (5 bases). The CDR3 totals 13 residues. V gave up 2 bases and J gave up 4 bases, with 11 bases separating them. Germline loops: CDR1 DFQATT, CDR2 SNEGSKA (reference sequence). CDR3: CSARLVGGTEAFF. DNA for the CDR3: TGCAGTGCTAGATTGGTGGGGGGCACTGAAGCTTTCTTT.

The chain is built from TRBV7-2 and TRBJ2-2, with D uncertain. From germline, CDR1 is SGHTA and CDR2 FQGNSA. This CDR3 spans 16 amino acids. The ends were cut back, 1 base at V and 4 bases at J, with 13 bases in the middle. The CDR3 DNA follows: TGTGCCAGCAGCTTAGTTAGCCAGATACGCACCGGGGAGCTGTTTTTT. Protein sequence: CASSLVSQIRTGELFF. Full variable domain (outside the CDR3, taken from reference TRBV7-2 and TRBJ2-2): GAGVSQSPSNKVTEKGKDVELRCDPISGHTALYWYRQSLGQGLEFLIYFQGNSAPDKSGLPSDRFSAERTGGSVSTLTIQRTQQEDSAVYLCASSLVSQIRTGELFFGEGSRLTVL.

The gene calls are TRBV12-3 or TRBV12-4 and TRBJ2-7; TRBD1 agrees at 8 bases. The CDR3 has 16 residues. V trimming: 6 bases; J trimming: 2 bases; junction bases outside the gene matches: 12. Here the CDR3 DNA reads TGTGCCAGCAGCCTCTCCGGGACAGGAAAGGCCTACGAGCAGTACTTC. It translates to CASSLSGTGKAYEQYF.

The chain carries TRBV6-2 or TRBV6-3 and TRBJ2-7; D call uncertain. Germline V lookup: CDR1 MNHEY, CDR2 SVGEGT. V was clipped by 1 base and J by 0 bases, with 7 bases between them. The CDR3 is 14 amino acids. CDR3 DNA: TGTGCCAGCAGTTACTACCAGGTCTCCTACGAGCAGTACTTC. This sequence encodes CASSYYQVSYEQYF.

This clonotype was picked up a small number of times. V usage is TRBV7-8 and J usage is TRBJ1-4; D gene uncertain. Germline assignment: CDR1 SGHVS and CDR2 FQNEAQ. Between the trimmed V and J ends, which lost 4 bases and 8 bases, there was a span of 14 bases. The CDR3 extends over 14 amino acids. CDR3 in DNA: TGTGCCAGCAGCTACCGCCGAGCCCCCGAAAAACTGTTTTTT. As protein: CASSYRRAPEKLFF.

The sample holds a few counts of this clonotype. This chain uses TRBV5-1 with TRBJ2-7, with D possibly being TRBD2 (6 bases). Trimming shortened V by 1 base and J by 3 bases, and 11 bases separated the two germline ends. CDR1 SGHRS and CDR2 YFSETQ come from the germline V gene. The CDR3 has 14 residues. This CDR3 reads CASSLMEGGYEQYF. CDR3 nucleotide sequence: TGCGCCAGCAGCTTGATGGAGGGAGGCTACGAGCAGTACTTC.